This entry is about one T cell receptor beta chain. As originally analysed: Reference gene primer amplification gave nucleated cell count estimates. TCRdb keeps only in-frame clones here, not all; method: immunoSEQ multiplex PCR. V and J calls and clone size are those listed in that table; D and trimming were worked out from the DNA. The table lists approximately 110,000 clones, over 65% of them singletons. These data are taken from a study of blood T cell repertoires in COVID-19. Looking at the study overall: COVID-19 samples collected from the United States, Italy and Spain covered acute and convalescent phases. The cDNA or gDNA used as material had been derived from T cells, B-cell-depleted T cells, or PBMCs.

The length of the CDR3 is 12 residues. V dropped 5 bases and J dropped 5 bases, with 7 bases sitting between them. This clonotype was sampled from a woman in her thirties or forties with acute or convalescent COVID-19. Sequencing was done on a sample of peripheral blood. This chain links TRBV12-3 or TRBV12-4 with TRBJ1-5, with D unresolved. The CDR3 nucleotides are TGTGCCAGCAGTCTCGTAGATCAGCCCCAGCATTTT. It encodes CASSLVDQPQHF.